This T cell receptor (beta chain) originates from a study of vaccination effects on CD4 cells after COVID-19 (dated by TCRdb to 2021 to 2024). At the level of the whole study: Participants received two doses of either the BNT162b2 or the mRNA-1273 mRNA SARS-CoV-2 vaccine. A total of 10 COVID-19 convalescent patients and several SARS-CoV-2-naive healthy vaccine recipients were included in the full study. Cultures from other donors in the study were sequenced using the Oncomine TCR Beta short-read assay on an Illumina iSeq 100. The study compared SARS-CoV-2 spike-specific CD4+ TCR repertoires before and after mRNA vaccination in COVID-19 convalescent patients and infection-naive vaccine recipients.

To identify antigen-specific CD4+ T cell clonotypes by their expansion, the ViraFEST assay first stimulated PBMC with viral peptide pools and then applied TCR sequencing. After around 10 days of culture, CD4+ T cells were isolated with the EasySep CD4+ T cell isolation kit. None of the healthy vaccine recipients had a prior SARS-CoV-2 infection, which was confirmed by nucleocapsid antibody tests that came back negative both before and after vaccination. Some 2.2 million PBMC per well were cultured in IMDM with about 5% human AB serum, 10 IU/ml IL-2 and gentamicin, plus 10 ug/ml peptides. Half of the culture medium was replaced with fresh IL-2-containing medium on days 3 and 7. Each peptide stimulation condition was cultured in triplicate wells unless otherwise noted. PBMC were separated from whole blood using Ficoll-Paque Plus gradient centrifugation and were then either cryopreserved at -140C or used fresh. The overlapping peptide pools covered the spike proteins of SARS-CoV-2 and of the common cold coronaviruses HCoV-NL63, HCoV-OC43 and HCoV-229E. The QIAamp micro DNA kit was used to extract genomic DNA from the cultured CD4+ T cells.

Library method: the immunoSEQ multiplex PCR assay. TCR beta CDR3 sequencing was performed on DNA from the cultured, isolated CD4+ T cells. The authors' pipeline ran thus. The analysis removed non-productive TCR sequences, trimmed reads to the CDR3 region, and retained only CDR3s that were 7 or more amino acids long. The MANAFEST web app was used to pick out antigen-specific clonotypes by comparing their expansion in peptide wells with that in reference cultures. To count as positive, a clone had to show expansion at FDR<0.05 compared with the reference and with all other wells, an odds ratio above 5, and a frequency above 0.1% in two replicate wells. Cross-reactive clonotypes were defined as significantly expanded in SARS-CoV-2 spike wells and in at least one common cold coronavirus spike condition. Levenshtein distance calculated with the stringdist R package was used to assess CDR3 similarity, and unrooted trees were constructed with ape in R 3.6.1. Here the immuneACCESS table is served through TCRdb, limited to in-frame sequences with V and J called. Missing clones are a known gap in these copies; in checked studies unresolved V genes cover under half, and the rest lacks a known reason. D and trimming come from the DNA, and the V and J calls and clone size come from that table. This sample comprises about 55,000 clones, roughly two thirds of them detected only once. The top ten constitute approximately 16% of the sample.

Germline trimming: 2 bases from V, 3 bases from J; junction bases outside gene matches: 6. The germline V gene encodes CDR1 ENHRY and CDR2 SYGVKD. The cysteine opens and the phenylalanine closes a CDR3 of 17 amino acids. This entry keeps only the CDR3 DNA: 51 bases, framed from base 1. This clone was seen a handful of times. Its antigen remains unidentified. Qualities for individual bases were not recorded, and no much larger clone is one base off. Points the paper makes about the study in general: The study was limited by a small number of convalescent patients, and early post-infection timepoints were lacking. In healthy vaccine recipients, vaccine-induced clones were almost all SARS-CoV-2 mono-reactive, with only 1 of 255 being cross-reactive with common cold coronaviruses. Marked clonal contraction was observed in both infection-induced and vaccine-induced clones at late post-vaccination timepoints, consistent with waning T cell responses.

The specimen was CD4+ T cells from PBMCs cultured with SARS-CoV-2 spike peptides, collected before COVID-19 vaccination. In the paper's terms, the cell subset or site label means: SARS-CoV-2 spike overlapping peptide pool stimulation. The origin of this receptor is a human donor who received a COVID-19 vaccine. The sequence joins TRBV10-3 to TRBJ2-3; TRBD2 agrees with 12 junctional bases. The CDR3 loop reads CAISEVPGLAGTDTQYF. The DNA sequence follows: TGTGCCATCAGTGAGGTACCGGGACTAGCGGGTACAGATACGCAGTATTTT.